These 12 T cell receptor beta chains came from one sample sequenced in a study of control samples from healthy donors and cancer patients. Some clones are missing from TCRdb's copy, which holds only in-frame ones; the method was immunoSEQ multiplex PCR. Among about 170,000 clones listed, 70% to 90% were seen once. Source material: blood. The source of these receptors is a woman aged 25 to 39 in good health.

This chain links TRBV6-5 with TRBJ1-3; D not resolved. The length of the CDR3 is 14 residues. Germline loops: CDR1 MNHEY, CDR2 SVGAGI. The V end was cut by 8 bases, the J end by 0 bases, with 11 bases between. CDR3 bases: TGTGCCAGCCAGGACGGCCACTCTGGAAACACCATATATTTT. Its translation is CASQDGHSGNTIYF.

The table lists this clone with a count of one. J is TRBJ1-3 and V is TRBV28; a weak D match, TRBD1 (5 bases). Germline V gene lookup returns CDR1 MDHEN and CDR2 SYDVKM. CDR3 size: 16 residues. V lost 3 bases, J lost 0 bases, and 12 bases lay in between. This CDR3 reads CASSFSGRLSGNTIYF. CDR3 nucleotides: TGTGCCAGCAGTTTTTCAGGGCGACTCTCTGGAAACACCATATATTTT. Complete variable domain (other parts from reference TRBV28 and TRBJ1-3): DVKVTQSSRYLVKRTGEKVFLECVQDMDHENMFWYRQDPGLGLRLIYFSYDVKMKEKGDIPEGYSVSREKKERFSLILESASTNQTSMYLCASSFSGRLSGNTIYFGEGSWLTVV.

CDR3 sequence (DNA): TGTGCCAGCAACGACCTAGCGGGGGGCTCTGGCTACACCTTC. Translation gives CASNDLAGGSGYTF. This sequence joins TRBV7-2 and TRBJ1-2; maybe TRBD1 (6 bases). Germline V CDR1 and CDR2: SGHTA, FQGNSA. The CDR3 spans 14 residues. V gave up 7 bases and J gave up 7 bases, with 19 bases separating them.

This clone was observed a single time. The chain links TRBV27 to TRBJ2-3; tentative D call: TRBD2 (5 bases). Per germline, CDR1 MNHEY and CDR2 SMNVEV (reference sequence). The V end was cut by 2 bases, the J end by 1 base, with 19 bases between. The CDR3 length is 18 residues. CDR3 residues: CASSLNSVWASRTDTQYF. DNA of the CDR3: TGTGCCAGCAGTTTAAATAGCGTCTGGGCCTCCCGCACAGATACGCAGTATTTT.

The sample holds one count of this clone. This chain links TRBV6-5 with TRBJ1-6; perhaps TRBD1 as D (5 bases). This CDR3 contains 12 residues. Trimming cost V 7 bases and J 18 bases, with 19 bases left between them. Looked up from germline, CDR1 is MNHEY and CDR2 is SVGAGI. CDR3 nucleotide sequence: TGTGCCAGCACTCCCATCGGGGCTTTTCCCCACTTT. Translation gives CASTPIGAFPHF.

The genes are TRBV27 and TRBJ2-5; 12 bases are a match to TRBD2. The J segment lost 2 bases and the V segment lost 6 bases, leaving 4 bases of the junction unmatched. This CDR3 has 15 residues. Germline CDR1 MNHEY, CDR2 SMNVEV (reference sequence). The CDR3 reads CASRSGLAGQETQYF. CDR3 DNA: TGTGCCAGCAGAAGCGGACTAGCGGGACAAGAGACCCAGTACTTC.

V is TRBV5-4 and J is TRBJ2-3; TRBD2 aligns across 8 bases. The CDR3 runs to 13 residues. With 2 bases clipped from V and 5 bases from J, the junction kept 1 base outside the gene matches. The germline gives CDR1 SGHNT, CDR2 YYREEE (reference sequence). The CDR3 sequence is CASSFRGGDTQYF. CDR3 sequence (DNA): TGTGCCAGCAGCTTCCGGGGGGGAGATACGCAGTATTTT.

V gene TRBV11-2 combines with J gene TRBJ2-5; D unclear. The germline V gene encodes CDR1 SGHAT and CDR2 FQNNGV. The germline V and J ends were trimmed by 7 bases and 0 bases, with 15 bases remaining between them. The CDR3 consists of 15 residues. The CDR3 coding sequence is TGTGCCAGCACCCAGGTCGGAAGCCACCAAGAGACCCAGTACTTC. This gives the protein CASTQVGSHQETQYF.

The CDR3 protein is CASSQIGTSSSGNTIYF. The CDR3 coding sequence is TGTGCCAGCAGCCAAATCGGCACCTCGAGCTCTGGAAACACCATATATTTT. The V call is TRBV4-2, the J call TRBJ1-3; D unresolved. The CDR3 spans 17 residues. The ends were cut back, 2 bases at V and 0 bases at J, with 14 bases in the middle. Germline CDR1 LGHNA, CDR2 YNFKEQ.

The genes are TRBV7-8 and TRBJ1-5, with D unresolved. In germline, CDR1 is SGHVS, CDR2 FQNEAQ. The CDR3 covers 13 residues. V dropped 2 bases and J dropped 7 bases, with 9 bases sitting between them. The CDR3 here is CASSLKRVQPQHF. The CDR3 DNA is TGTGCCAGCAGCTTAAAGAGGGTACAGCCCCAGCATTTT.

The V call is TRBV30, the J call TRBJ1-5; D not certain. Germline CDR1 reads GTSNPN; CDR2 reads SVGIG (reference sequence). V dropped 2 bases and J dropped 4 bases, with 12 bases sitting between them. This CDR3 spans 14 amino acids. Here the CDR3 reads CAWSRTVTNQPQHF. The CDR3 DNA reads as TGTGCCTGGAGTCGTACAGTTACAAATCAGCCCCAGCATTTT.

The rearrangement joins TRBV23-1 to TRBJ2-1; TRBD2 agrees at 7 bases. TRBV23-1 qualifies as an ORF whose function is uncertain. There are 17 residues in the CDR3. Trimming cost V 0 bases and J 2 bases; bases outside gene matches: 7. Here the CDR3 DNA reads TGCGCCAGCAGTCAATCTCTGGCGGGAGTCCCCTACAATGAGCAGTTCTTC. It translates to CASSQSLAGVPYNEQFF.